The T cell receptor beta chain under discussion was sequenced for a study of cytomegalovirus exposure and HLA in healthy donors. The PCR was carried out with 60 Vbeta primers and 13 Jbeta primers. Only in-frame clones appear in the TCRdb table, and some are missing; sequencing was by immunoSEQ multiplex PCR. The data show 100,000 to 150,000 clones, roughly four fifths seen once. CDR3 length equals 16 residues. Germline values: CDR1 LNHNV, CDR2 YYDKDF (reference sequence). With 4 bases clipped from V and 1 base from J, the junction kept 2 bases outside the gene matches. On this clone itself: The antigen is undetermined.

The study, taken as a whole, reports: 87-base-pair reads could not separate some V segments, including TRBV6-2 and TRBV6-3.

This clonotype was obtained from a middle-aged man in good health and CMV-seronegative. The specimen was PBMCs. V gene TRBV15 combines with J gene TRBJ2-3; 13 bases fit TRBD2. The chain's CDR3 is CATSTGTSGGTDTQYF. The CDR3 DNA sequence: TGTGCCACCAGCACAGGGACTAGCGGGGGCACAGATACGCAGTATTTT.